Presented here are 2 T cell receptor beta chains from one specimen sequenced in a study of blood T cell repertoires in COVID-19. Assay used: immunoSEQ multiplex PCR; TCRdb lists only in-frame clones, some missing. The sample lists under 300,000 clones; nearly 90% were seen once. Material for sequencing was PBMCs or T cells enriched from blood (not recorded which). Receptors were obtained from a woman aged 55-70 years who had recovered from COVID-19.

This sequence joins TRBV11-2 and TRBJ2-7; possible D gene TRBD2, 6 bases. This CDR3 region has 15 residues. Looked up from germline, CDR1 is SGHAT and CDR2 is FQNNGV. The V and J ends lost 8 bases and 6 bases respectively, with 23 bases between them. Here the CDR3 DNA reads TGTGCCAGCTCTTATGAGTGGGGAGGTGGTGGCGAGCAGTACTTC. Its protein is CASSYEWGGGGEQYF.

The genes are TRBV5-1 and TRBJ2-5, with TRBD1 identical over 7 bases. J was trimmed by 5 bases and V by 0 bases; bases with no gene match: 7. The length of the CDR3 is 15 residues. Germline values: CDR1 SGHRS, CDR2 YFSETQ. CDR3 sequence: CASSLVGGGGETQYF. In DNA, the CDR3 is TGCGCCAGCAGCTTGGTAGGGGGCGGCGGGGAGACCCAGTACTTC.